The clone carrying this TCR beta chain occurred a few times. What it recognizes is unknown. The data originate from a study of T-cell memory formation after mild COVID-19. Findings and caveats of the study: Clones shrinking between day 15 and 85 showed a balanced CD4/CD8 split, and those that grew later tilted toward CD4+. Among clones peaking at day 37 in the second wave, SARS-CoV-2 specificity remained unconfirmed.

A single record per CDR3 protein comes from TCRdb applying MiXCR to the 5' RACE reads. The sample yields about 140,000 distinct CDR3 sequences, about 25% seen once. Trimming at V came to 4 bases and at J to 8 bases, leaving 14 bases not matched to a gene. Per germline, CDR1 SGHTA and CDR2 FQGTGA. This CDR3 has 16 residues. This rearrangement joins TRBV7-3 to TRBJ2-1, with TRBD2 matching 7 bases. This TCR derives from an adult woman who had mild COVID-19 (a few samples of this study predate the infection). Cell type and time point are not known. Sequenced sample: PBMCs or a T cell subset sorted from them (not recorded which). The CDR3 DNA reads as TGTGCCAGCAGCTCGAAAATAGGTCTAGCGGTGGATGAGCAGTTCTTC. Protein sequence: CASSSKIGLAVDEQFF.